This T cell receptor beta chain was recorded in a study of T cells after yellow fever vaccination. Trimming left V 1 base short and J 1 base short, with 13 bases between. Per the germline V gene, CDR1 is SGDLS and CDR2 is YYNGEE. This CDR3 has 16 amino acids. TCRdb independently ran MiXCR on the 5' RACE reads; one entry per CDR3 protein. The sample shows some 500,000 distinct CDR3 sequences, roughly 13% of them seen only once. This clonotype was seen only a few times. The starting material was PBMCs, obtained on the day of the yellow fever booster vaccination. The source is a man aged 30 to 39 who received the YFV17D yellow fever vaccine. The rearrangement links TRBV9 to TRBJ2-3; tentatively, D is TRBD1 (6 bases). DNA of the CDR3: TGTGCCAGCAGCGTAACAGGGTTGAGCGGCACAGATACGCAGTATTTT. Translating gives CASSVTGLSGTDTQYF.